Listed below are T cell receptor beta chains from one sample, sequenced in a study of T cell responses to AZD1222 COVID-19 vaccine. The method was immunoSEQ multiplex PCR; TCRdb's version includes in-frame clones alone and lacks a portion of them. This sample yields about 130,000 clones, of which under 95% are seen a single time; approximately 3.4% belongs to the top ten. This material consisted of peripheral blood, taken on day 0 of AZD1222 vaccination. These receptors came from an adult in good health. Both conserved end residues are part of each CDR3. Fields, in order: J gene, clone size, D gene, V gene, CDR3 protein, CDR3 DNA. The D gene is left open where the match is weak. A clone size is listed for some rows: how often the clone was seen (once, few, many), or a class if it is expanded.

J: TRBJ1-1; size: -; D: TRBD1; V: TRBV18; CDR3: CASSQQGTEAFF; DNA: TGTGCCAGCTCACAACAGGGGACTGAAGCTTTCTTT
J: TRBJ2-3; size: -; D: TRBD2; V: TRBV15; CDR3: CATSRGTGLVQDTQYF; DNA: TGTGCCACCAGCAGAGGAACCGGACTAGTTCAAGATACGCAGTATTTT
J: TRBJ1-1; size: -; D: -; V: TRBV30; CDR3: CAWSAGGNTEAFF; DNA: TGTGCCTGGAGTGCTGGGGGGAACACTGAAGCTTTCTTT
J: TRBJ2-2; size: -; D: TRBD2; V: TRBV18; CDR3: CASSPPGLAGSGELFF; DNA: TGTGCCAGCTCACCACCGGGACTAGCGGGATCCGGGGAGCTGTTTTTT
J: TRBJ1-1; size: -; D: TRBD1; V: TRBV2; CDR3: CASSMGQAMNTEAFF; DNA: TGTGCCAGCAGCATGGGACAGGCTATGAACACTGAAGCTTTCTTT
J: TRBJ1-6; size: -; D: -; V: TRBV19; CDR3: CASSIRAGADSPLHF; DNA: TGTGCCAGTAGTATACGGGCAGGGGCAGATTCACCCCTCCACTTT
J: TRBJ2-7; size: -; D: TRBD1; V: TRBV27; CDR3: CASSPRTGRGIRSEQYF; DNA: TGTGCCAGCAGTCCCCGGACAGGGCGAGGTATCCGGTCCGAGCAGTACTTC
J: TRBJ1-5; size: -; D: -; V: TRBV12-3/TRBV12-4; CDR3: CASRTAPNQPQHF; DNA: TGTGCCAGCAGAACGGCCCCGAATCAGCCCCAGCATTTT
J: TRBJ1-5; size: -; D: -; V: TRBV7-8; CDR3: CASSLARTGYQPQHF; DNA: TGTGCCAGCAGCTTAGCGCGCACGGGGTATCAGCCCCAGCATTTT
J: TRBJ1-4; size: -; D: -; V: TRBV28; CDR3: CASSRNEKLFF; DNA: TGTGCCAGCAGTCGAAATGAAAAACTGTTTTTT
J: TRBJ1-2; size: -; D: -; V: TRBV28; CDR3: CASTWGPNYGYTF; DNA: TGTGCCAGTACGTGGGGACCTAACTATGGCTACACCTTC
J: TRBJ2-1; size: -; D: -; V: TRBV19; CDR3: CASSPARARNNEQFF; DNA: TGTGCCAGTAGTCCGGCGAGAGCGCGGAACAATGAGCAGTTCTTC
J: TRBJ2-1; size: -; D: -; V: TRBV9; CDR3: CASSVAGYNEQFF; DNA: TGTGCCAGCAGCGTGGCAGGTTACAATGAGCAGTTCTTC
J: TRBJ1-5; size: -; D: -; V: TRBV19; CDR3: CASSLKYSNQPQHF; DNA: TGTGCCAGTAGTCTAAAGTATAGCAATCAGCCCCAGCATTTT
J: TRBJ2-7; size: few; D: TRBD1; V: TRBV28; CDR3: CASSFSPQGAGEQYF; DNA: TGTGCCAGCAGTTTTAGTCCGCAGGGGGCGGGCGAGCAGTACTTC
J: TRBJ2-3; size: once; D: -; V: TRBV7-7; CDR3: CASSTRLTDTQYF; DNA: TGTGCCAGCAGCACCCGACTTACAGATACGCAGTATTTT
J: TRBJ2-1; size: -; D: TRBD2; V: TRBV5-4; CDR3: CASSENSRAGVYNEQFF; DNA: TGTGCCAGCAGCGAAAATAGTAGGGCGGGAGTCTACAATGAGCAGTTCTTC